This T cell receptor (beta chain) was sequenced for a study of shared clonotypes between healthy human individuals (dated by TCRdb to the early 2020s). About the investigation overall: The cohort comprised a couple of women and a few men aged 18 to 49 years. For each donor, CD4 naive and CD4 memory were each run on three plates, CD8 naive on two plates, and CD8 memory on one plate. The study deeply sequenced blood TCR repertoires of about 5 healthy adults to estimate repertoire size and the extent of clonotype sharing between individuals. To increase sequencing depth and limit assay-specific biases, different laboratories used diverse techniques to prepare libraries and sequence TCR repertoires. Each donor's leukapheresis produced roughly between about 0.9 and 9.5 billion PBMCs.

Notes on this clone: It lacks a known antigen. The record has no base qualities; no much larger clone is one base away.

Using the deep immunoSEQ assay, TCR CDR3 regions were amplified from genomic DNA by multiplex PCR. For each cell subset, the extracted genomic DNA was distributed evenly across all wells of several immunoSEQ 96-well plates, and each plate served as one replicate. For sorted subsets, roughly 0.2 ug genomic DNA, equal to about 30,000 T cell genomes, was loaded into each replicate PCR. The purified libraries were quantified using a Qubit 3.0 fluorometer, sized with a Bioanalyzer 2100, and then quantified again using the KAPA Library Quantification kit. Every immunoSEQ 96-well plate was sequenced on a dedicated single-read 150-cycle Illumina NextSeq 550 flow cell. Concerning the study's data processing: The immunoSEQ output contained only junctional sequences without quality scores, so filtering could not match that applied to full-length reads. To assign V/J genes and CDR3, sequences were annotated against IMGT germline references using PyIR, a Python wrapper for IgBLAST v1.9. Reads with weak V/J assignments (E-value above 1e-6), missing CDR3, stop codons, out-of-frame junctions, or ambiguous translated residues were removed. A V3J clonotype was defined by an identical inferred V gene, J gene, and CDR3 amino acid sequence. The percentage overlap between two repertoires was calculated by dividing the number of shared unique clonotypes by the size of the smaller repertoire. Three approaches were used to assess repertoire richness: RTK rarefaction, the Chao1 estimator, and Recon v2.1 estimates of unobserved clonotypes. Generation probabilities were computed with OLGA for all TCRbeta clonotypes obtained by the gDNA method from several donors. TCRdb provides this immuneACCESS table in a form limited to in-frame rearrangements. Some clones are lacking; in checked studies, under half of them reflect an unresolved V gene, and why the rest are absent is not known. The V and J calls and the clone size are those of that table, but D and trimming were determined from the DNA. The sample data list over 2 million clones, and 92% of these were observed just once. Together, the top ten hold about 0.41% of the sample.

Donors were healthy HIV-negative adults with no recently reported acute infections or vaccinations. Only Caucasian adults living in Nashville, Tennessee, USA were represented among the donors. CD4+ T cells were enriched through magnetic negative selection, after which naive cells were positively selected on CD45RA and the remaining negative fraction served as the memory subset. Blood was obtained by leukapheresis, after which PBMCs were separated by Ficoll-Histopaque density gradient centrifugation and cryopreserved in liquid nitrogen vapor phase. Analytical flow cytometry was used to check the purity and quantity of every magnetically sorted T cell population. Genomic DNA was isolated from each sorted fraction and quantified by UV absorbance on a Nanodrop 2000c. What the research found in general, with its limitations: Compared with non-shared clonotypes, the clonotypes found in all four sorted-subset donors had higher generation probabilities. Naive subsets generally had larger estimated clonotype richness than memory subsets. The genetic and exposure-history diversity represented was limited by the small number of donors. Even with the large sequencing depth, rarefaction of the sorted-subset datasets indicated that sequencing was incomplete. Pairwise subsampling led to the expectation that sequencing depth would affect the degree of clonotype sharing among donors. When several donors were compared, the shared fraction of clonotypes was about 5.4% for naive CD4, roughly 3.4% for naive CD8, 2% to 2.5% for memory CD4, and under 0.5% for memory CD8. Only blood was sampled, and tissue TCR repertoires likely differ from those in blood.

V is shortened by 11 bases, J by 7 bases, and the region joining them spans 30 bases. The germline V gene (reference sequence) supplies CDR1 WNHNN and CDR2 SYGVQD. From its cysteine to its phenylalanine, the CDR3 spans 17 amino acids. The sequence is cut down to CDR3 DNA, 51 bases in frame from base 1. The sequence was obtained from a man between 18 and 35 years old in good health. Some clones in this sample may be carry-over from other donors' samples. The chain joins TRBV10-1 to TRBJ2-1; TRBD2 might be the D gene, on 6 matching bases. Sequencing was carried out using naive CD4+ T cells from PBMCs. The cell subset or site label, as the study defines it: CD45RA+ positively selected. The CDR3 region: CAATHGLGGLNGNEQFF. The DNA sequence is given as TGCGCCGCAACGCATGGCCTGGGAGGATTAAACGGGAATGAGCAGTTCTTC.